This T cell receptor beta chain was obtained from a study of CD8 T cells in Susac syndrome. Study outcomes and limitations: The study's TCR sequencing and HLA analysis covered a relatively small number of individuals, and the study acknowledged this.

The RNA, about 0.45 to 1 ug, was put through reverse transcription using random hexamers. Across 54 Vbeta and 13 Jbeta, TCR beta CDR3 was amplified with immunoSEQ multiplex PCR. TCRdb re-analysed the immunoSEQ multiplex PCR reads in MiXCR, keeping a single row per CDR3 protein. The repertoire has 70,000 to 100,000 distinct CDR3 sequences, 95% to 96% of them found once; the top ten carry about 0.65%. The V and J ends lost 6 bases and 2 bases, in that order; junction bases with no gene match: 2. The length of the CDR3 is 14 residues. Germline loops: CDR1 MDHEN, CDR2 SYDVKM. Of note for this clonotype: Its antigen is not identified.

Sequencing was performed on CD8+ T cells from PBMCs. V and J are TRBV28 and TRBJ2-5; TRBD1 matches 11 bases. The TCR was taken from a human donor with Susac syndrome. CDR3 region: CASRDRGPQETQYF. CDR3 sequence (DNA): TGTGCCAGCAGGGACAGGGGGCCTCAAGAGACCCAGTACTTC. The variable domain in full, with the rest retrieved from reference TRBV28 and TRBJ2-5, is DVKVTQSSRYLVKRTGEKVFLECVQDMDHENMFWYRQDPGLGLRLIYFSYDVKMKEKGDIPEGYSVSREKKERFSLILESASTNQTSMYLCASRDRGPQETQYFGPGTRLLVL.